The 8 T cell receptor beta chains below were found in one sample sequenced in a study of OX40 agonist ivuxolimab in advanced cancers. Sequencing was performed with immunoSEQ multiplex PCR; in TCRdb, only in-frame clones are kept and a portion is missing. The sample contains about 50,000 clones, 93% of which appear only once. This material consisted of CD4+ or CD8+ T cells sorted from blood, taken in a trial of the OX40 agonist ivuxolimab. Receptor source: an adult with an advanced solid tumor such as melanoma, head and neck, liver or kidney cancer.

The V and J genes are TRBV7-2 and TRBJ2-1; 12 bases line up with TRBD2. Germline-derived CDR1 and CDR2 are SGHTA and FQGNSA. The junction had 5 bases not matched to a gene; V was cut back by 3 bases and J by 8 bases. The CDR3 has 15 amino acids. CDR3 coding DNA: TGTGCCAGCAGCTTTACTAGCGGGAGGAGAGATGAGCAGTTCTTC. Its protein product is CASSFTSGRRDEQFF.

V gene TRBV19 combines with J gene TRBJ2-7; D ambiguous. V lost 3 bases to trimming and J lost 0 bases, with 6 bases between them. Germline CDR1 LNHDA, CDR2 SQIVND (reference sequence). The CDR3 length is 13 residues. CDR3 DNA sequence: TGTGCCAGTAGTATGAGAAACTCCTACGAGCAGTACTTC. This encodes CASSMRNSYEQYF. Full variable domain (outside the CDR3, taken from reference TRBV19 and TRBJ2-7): DGGITQSPKYLFRKEGQNVTLSCEQNLNHDAMYWYRQDPGQGLRLIYYSQIVNDFQKGDIAEGYSVSREKKESFPLTVTSAQKNPTAFYLCASSMRNSYEQYFGPGTRLTVT.

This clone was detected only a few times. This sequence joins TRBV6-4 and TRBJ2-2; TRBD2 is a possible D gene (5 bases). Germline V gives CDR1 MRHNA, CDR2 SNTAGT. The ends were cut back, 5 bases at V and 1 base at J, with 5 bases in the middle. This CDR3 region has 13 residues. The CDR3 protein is CASSSGNTGELFF. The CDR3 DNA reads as TGTGCCAGCAGTAGCGGGAACACCGGGGAGCTGTTTTTT.

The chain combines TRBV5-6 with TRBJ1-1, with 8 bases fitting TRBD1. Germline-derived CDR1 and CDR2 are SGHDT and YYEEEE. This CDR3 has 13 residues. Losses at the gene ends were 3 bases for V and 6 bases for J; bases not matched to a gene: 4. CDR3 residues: CASSWAGGPEAFF. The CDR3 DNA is TGTGCCAGCAGCTGGGCAGGGGGCCCTGAAGCTTTCTTT.

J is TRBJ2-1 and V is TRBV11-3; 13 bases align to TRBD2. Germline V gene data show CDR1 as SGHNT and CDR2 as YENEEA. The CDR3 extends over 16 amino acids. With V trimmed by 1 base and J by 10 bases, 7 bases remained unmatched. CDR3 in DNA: TGTGCCAGCAGCTTAGTTTCAAAGGGACTAGCGGGAGAGCAGTTCTTC. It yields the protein CASSLVSKGLAGEQFF.

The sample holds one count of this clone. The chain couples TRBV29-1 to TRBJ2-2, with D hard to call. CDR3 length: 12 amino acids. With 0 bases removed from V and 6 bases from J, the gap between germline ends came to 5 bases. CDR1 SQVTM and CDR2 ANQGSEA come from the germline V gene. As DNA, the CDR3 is TGCAGCGTTGAAGAGCCCGCCGGGGAGCTGTTTTTT. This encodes CSVEEPAGELFF.

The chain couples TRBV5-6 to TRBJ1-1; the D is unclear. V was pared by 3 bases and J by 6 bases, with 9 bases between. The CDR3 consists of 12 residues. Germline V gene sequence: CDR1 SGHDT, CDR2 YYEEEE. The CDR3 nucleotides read TGTGCCAGCAGCTCCCTCTGGTCTGAAGCTTTCTTT. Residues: CASSSLWSEAFF. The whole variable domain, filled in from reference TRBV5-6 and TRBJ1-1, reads DAGVTQSPTHLIKTRGQQVTLRCSPKSGHDTVSWYQQALGQGPQFIFQYYEEEERQRGNFPDRFSGHQFPNYSSELNVNALLLGDSALYLCASSSLWSEAFFGQGTRLTVV.

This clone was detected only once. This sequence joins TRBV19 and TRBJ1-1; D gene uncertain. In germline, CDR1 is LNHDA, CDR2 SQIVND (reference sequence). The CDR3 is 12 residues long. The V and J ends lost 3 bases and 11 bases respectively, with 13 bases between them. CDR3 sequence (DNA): TGTGCCAGTAGTATGGTGGACCTGGGGGCTTTCTTT. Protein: CASSMVDLGAFF.